Listed below are T cell receptor beta chains from one sample, sequenced in a study of blood T cell repertoires in COVID-19. Measured with immunoSEQ multiplex PCR; TCRdb has only the in-frame clones, and not every one. This sample has about 360,000 clones, with 70% to 90% found just once. The sequencing input was peripheral blood. These receptors were collected from a woman aged 55-70 years with COVID-19, enrolled during active disease. The CDR3 runs from the conserved cysteine through the conserved F or W. Fields, in order: V gene, J gene, D gene, clone size, CDR3 protein, CDR3 DNA. D genes are given only for firm matches. Rows may omit the clone size; those that give it use once, few, many or a size class.

>TRBV9|TRBJ2-3|TRBD2|.
CASSDGGEGTTDTQYF
TGTGCCAGCAGCGATGGTGGGGAGGGTACCACAGATACGCAGTATTTT
>TRBV5-1|TRBJ1-2|.|.
CASSPQINYGYTF
TGCGCCAGCAGCCCTCAGATTAACTATGGCTACACCTTC
>TRBV4-3|TRBJ2-7|TRBD1|few
CASSQITGGPYEQYF
TGCGCCAGCAGCCAGATTACAGGGGGACCCTACGAGCAGTACTTC
>TRBV19|TRBJ1-2|TRBD1|.
CASSIELQGISGYTF
TGTGCCAGTAGTATAGAACTACAGGGGATCTCTGGCTACACCTTC
>TRBV6-1|TRBJ1-5|TRBD1|.
CASSEAPGQKNQPQHF
TGTGCCAGCAGTGAAGCTCCGGGACAGAAGAATCAGCCCCAGCATTTT
>TRBV7-3|TRBJ2-3|TRBD1|.
CASRDPGQGLDTQYF
TGTGCCAGCAGGGATCCGGGACAGGGTTTGGATACGCAGTATTTT
>TRBV15|TRBJ1-1|.|.
CATSIKRGGGTEAFF
TGTGCCACCAGCATTAAGAGGGGAGGGGGCACTGAAGCTTTCTTT
>TRBV7-8|TRBJ1-1|.|.
CASSPTVNTEAFF
TGTGCCAGCAGCCCGACTGTGAACACTGAAGCTTTCTTT
>TRBV4-1|TRBJ2-1|.|.
CASSPYADQGQFF
TGCGCCAGCAGCCCCTACGCGGACCAGGGGCAGTTCTTC
>TRBV27|TRBJ2-3|.|.
CASSLQGREYF
TGTGCCAGCAGTTTACAGGGAAGAGAGTATTTT
>TRBV6-6|TRBJ1-3|.|.
CASSYSGAASGNTIYF
TGTGCCAGCAGTTACTCTGGGGCAGCCTCTGGAAACACCATATATTTT
>TRBV27|TRBJ2-7|TRBD1|.
CASSLITGQGYEQYF
TGTGCCAGCAGTTTAATTACGGGACAGGGATACGAGCAGTACTTC
>TRBV5-1|TRBJ2-3|.|.
CASSLDPLDLGKDTQYF
TGCGCCAGCAGCTTGGACCCTCTAGATCTTGGTAAAGATACGCAGTATTTT
>TRBV30|TRBJ2-3|TRBD2|.
CAWSWRGGYDTQYF
TGTGCCTGGAGCTGGCGGGGGGGCTACGATACGCAGTATTTT
>TRBV5-1|TRBJ2-7|.|.
CASRVSLGRSYEQYF
TGCGCCAGCAGGGTCTCACTCGGCAGGTCCTACGAGCAGTACTTC
>TRBV11-2|TRBJ2-3|TRBD2|.
CASSRAGVDTQYF
TGTGCCAGCAGCCGCGCGGGGGTGGATACGCAGTATTTT
>TRBV6-1|TRBJ2-2|TRBD1|.
CASSEWGTGAGELFF
TGTGCCAGCAGTGAATGGGGGACAGGGGCCGGGGAGCTGTTTTTT
>TRBV4-2|TRBJ2-3|.|once
CASSRGDSDTQYF
TGTGCCAGCAGCCGAGGCGACTCAGATACGCAGTATTTT
>TRBV12-3/TRBV12-4|TRBJ2-1|TRBD2|.
CASSLRGINEQFF
TGTGCCAGCAGCCTGCGGGGGATCAATGAGCAGTTCTTC
>TRBV6-5|TRBJ1-2|TRBD1|.
CASSYMDRGRVGYTF
TGTGCCAGCAGTTACATGGACAGGGGGCGGGTTGGCTACACCTTC
>TRBV24-1|TRBJ2-1|TRBD1|.
CATSDSDRGESNEQFF
TGTGCCACCAGTGACTCTGACAGGGGGGAGTCCAATGAGCAGTTCTTC
>TRBV7-2|TRBJ2-2|TRBD1|.
CASSLYATGGGTGELFF
TGTGCCAGCAGCTTGTACGCAACAGGGGGCGGCACCGGGGAGCTGTTTTTT
>TRBV11-3|TRBJ1-1|TRBD1|.
CASSSGQVGFTEAFF
TGTGCCAGCAGCTCCGGACAGGTCGGGTTTACTGAAGCTTTCTTT
>TRBV29-1|TRBJ2-2|TRBD2|.
CSVEVAGGNTGELFF
TGCAGCGTTGAAGTGGCGGGGGGGAACACCGGGGAGCTGTTTTTT
>TRBV27|TRBJ2-3|TRBD2|few
CASSLRLAVVTDTQYF
TGTGCCAGCAGCCTCAGACTAGCGGTGGTCACAGATACGCAGTATTTT
>TRBV18|TRBJ1-5|.|.
CASSPGAVSNQPQHF
TGTGCCAGCTCACCAGGGGCGGTTAGCAATCAGCCCCAGCATTTT
>TRBV10-3|TRBJ1-3|.|.
CAISETGKSVSGNTIYF
TGTGCCATCAGTGAAACCGGGAAGTCCGTCTCTGGAAACACCATATATTTT
>TRBV23-1|TRBJ1-5|TRBD1|.
CASSQNSRGQDLHQPQHF
TGCGCCAGCAGTCAAAACTCCCGAGGACAGGATCTTCATCAGCCCCAGCATTTT